The entry below describes one T cell receptor beta chain. This sample was included in a study of control samples from healthy donors and cancer patients. This table comes from immunoSEQ multiplex PCR, and its TCRdb copy is limited to in-frame clones, with some not included. This sample yields around 50,000 clones, of which about 86% are seen a single time; less than 3.5% belongs to the top ten. The CDR3 is made up of 17 amino acids. V lost 0 bases and J lost 7, with 21 bases in between. Looked up from germline, CDR1 is SGHTA and CDR2 is FQGTGA. The sample comprised PBMCs. The V gene is TRBV7-3, the J gene TRBJ1-2; TRBD1 might be the D (6 bases). The receptor was derived from a woman aged 45 to 65 with lung cancer. Here the CDR3 reads CASSLTPTSPGDGGYTF. The CDR3 coding sequence is TGTGCCAGCAGCTTAACCCCCACGAGCCCAGGGGATGGTGGCTACACCTTC.